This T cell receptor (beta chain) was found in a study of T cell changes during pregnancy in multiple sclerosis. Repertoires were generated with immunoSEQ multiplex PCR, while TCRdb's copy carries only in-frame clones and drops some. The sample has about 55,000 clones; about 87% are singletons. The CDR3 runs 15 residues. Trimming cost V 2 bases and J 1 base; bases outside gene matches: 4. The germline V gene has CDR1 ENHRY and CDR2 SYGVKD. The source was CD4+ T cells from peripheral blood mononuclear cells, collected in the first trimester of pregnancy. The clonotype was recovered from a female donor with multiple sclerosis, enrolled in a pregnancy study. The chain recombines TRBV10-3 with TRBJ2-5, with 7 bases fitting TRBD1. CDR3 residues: CAISEPGTAQETQYF. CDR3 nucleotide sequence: TGTGCCATCAGTGAGCCCGGGACAGCCCAAGAGACCCAGTACTTC.